Presented here are 22 T cell receptor beta chains from one specimen sequenced in a study of cytomegalovirus exposure and HLA in healthy donors. The PCR had 60 Vbeta and 13 Jbeta primers. TCRdb's copy holds only in-frame clones and misses some; the assay was immunoSEQ multiplex PCR. The sample shows 120,000 to 150,000 clones, nearly 80% of them seen only once. Sample: PBMCs. Source of these receptors: a male donor in good health and CMV-seronegative.

Worth noting for this clone: An end of the junction differs from the germline gene, which may be a read error. This chain uses TRBV7-9 with TRBJ2-7, with 8 bases that match TRBD2. The germline CDR1 and CDR2 sequences are SEHNR and FQNEAQ (reference sequence). This CDR3 is built from 15 residues. The CDR3 region is CSSSPPLGLGGEQYF. As DNA, the CDR3 is TGTTCCAGCAGCCCACCCTTGGGACTAGGTGGCGAGCAGTACTTC.

The chain has TRBV5-1 and TRBJ2-1, with 9 bases that match TRBD2. CDR1 and CDR2 from the germline V gene are SGHRS and YFSETQ. CDR3 length: 15 amino acids. V was pared by 4 bases and J by 6 bases, with 8 bases of the junction left unmatched. The CDR3 region has the DNA TGCGCCAGCAGCCCCGCGGGGGGGGCGGTCAATGAGCAGTTCTTC. Its protein is CASSPAGGAVNEQFF.

The rearrangement uses TRBV5-1 and TRBJ2-7; the match to TRBD2 covers 10 bases. The CDR3 spans 20 residues. V shed 0 bases, J shed 2 bases, and the junction held 17 bases outside the gene matches. Looked up from germline, CDR1 is SGHRS and CDR2 is YFSETQ. DNA of the CDR3: TGCGCCAGCAGCTTGGAGCGCCCTAGCGGGAGTTACGGCGGGACCTACGAGCAGTACTTC. This gives the protein CASSLERPSGSYGGTYEQYF.

The chain's CDR3 is CASNPGRGSSPLHF. In nucleotides, the CDR3 is TGTGCCAGCAACCCCGGACGGGGGAGTTCACCCCTCCACTTT. The genes are TRBV5-6 and TRBJ1-6, with a tentative D call TRBD1 (5 bases). Germline V lookup: CDR1 SGHDT, CDR2 YYEEEE. The CDR3 extends over 14 amino acids. Trimming shortened V by 6 bases and J by 9 bases, and 16 bases separated the two germline ends.

The chain links TRBV6-1 to TRBJ1-5; TRBD1 aligns across 9 bases. Germline CDR1 reads MNHNS; CDR2 reads SASEGT. There are 13 residues in the CDR3. V was clipped by 7 bases and J by 9 bases; unmatched bases: 7. This chain's CDR3 is CASIMDRGRPQHF. The CDR3, as DNA: TGTGCCAGCATTATGGACAGGGGACGGCCCCAGCATTTT.

The CDR3 here is CASSYSSGRAVGEQFF. The CDR3 DNA reads TGTGCCAGCAGTTACTCGAGCGGGAGGGCCGTGGGTGAGCAGTTCTTC. V is TRBV6-6 and J is TRBJ2-1, with 10 bases identical to TRBD2. Germline-derived CDR1 and CDR2 are MNHNY and SVGAGI (reference sequence). V shed 0 bases and J 9 bases; nucleotides not matched to a gene: 8. The CDR3 has 16 residues.

J is TRBJ2-7 and V is TRBV7-6, with 10 positions matching TRBD2. The CDR3 spans 15 residues. V dropped 5 bases and J dropped 2; count of bases not matched to a gene: 6. Germline CDR1 and CDR2: SGHVS and FNYEAQ. CDR3 nucleotides: TGTGCCAGCAGCGACCGAGCGGGAGGGCCCTACGAGCAGTACTTC. It translates to CASSDRAGGPYEQYF.

This clone has just one count. The chain is built from TRBV6-5 and TRBJ1-4; D remains unclear. Germline values: CDR1 MNHEY, CDR2 SVGAGI. V was pared by 6 bases and J by 8 bases, with 16 bases between. CDR3 size: 14 residues. CDR3 sequence: CASSDTGREEKLFF. CDR3 in DNA: TGTGCCAGCAGCGATACGGGGAGGGAGGAAAAACTGTTTTTT.

The CDR3: CASSIAGGPETQYF. The CDR3, as DNA: TGTGCCAGCAGCATAGCGGGGGGGCCGGAGACCCAGTACTTC. The genes are TRBV6-1 and TRBJ2-5, with 11 bases lining up with TRBD2. Germline lookup yields CDR1 MNHNS and CDR2 SASEGT. CDR3 size: 14 residues. With 6 bases clipped from V and 5 bases from J, the junction kept 5 bases outside the gene matches.

In the case of this clone: The germline gene is not matched at one end of the junction; a read error may be the cause. The V and J genes are TRBV6-5 and TRBJ2-3, with a tentative D call TRBD1 (6 bases). Per germline, CDR1 MNHEY and CDR2 SVGAGI. The CDR3 is 13 residues long. This CDR3 is CASRYSGTNTQYF. CDR3 nucleotides: TGTGCCAGCAGATACTCCGGGACAAATACGCAGTATTTT.

The chain employs TRBV5-1 and TRBJ2-7; perhaps TRBD1 as D (6 bases). Germline V lookup: CDR1 SGHRS, CDR2 YFSETQ. The CDR3 sequence is 15 residues long. V gave up 4 bases and J gave up 4 bases, with 18 bases separating them. The CDR3: CASSLSSTGRYEQYF. The CDR3 nucleotides read TGCGCCAGCAGCCTGAGCTCCACAGGGAGATACGAGCAGTACTTC.

This rearrangement joins TRBV19 to TRBJ1-2, with D hard to call. V lost 7 bases, J lost 1 base, and 7 bases lay in between. The CDR3 is 12 residues long. The germline V gene has CDR1 LNHDA and CDR2 SQIVND (reference sequence). CDR3 sequence: CASMNGNYGYTF. The CDR3 bases are TGTGCCAGTATGAACGGTAACTATGGCTACACCTTC.

This clone was observed once. The chain has TRBV7-9 and TRBJ2-5, with D possibly matching TRBD2 (6 bases). CDR1 and CDR2 (germline): SEHNR, FQNEAQ (reference sequence). The CDR3 runs 15 residues. The ends were cut back, 1 base at V and 6 bases at J, with 15 bases in the middle. As DNA, the CDR3 is TGTGCCAGCAGCTTAGGTGATGGGGGGAGGAAGACCCAGTACTTC. It specifies CASSLGDGGRKTQYF. Full variable domain (rest looked up from reference TRBV7-9 and TRBJ2-5): DTGVSQNPRHKITKRGQNVTFRCDPISEHNRLYWYRQTLGQGPEFLTYFQNEAQLEKSRLLSDRFSAERPKGSFSTLEIQRTEQGDSAMYLCASSLGDGGRKTQYFGPGTRLLVL.

This clone was seen a handful of times. This rearrangement joins TRBV18 to TRBJ2-5; D is uncertain. With 1 base removed from V and 3 bases from J, the gap between germline ends came to 3 bases. Germline lookup yields CDR1 KGHSH and CDR2 LQKENI. CDR3 size: 12 residues. CDR3 residues: CASSPLEETQYF. The CDR3 coding sequence is TGTGCCAGCTCACCACTCGAAGAGACCCAGTACTTC.

V is TRBV30 and J is TRBJ1-1, with D possibly matching TRBD1 (6 bases). V was cut by 5 bases and J by 3 bases, with 13 bases left in between. This CDR3 spans 13 amino acids. Looked up from germline, CDR1 is GTSNPN and CDR2 is SVGIG (reference sequence). The CDR3 reads CAWRSGTYTEAFF. The CDR3 nucleotides are TGTGCCTGGCGATCCGGGACATACACTGAAGCTTTCTTT. Together with reference TRBV30 and TRBJ1-1, the CDR3 gives the full variable domain: SQTIHQWPATLVQPVGSPLSLECTVEGTSNPNLYWYRQAAGRGLQLLFYSVGIGQISSEVPQNLSASRPQDRQFILSSKKLLLSDSGFYLCAWRSGTYTEAFFGQGTRLTVV.

The rearrangement uses TRBV28 and TRBJ2-7; a possible D gene is TRBD2 (7 bases). CDR3 size: 17 residues. With 1 base removed from V and 2 bases from J, the gap between germline ends came to 18 bases. CDR1 MDHEN and CDR2 SYDVKM come from the germline V gene. This CDR3 reads CASSLLGGGGGAYEQYF. In DNA form, the CDR3 reads TGTGCCAGCAGTTTATTAGGGGGGGGCGGGGGAGCCTACGAGCAGTACTTC.

V gene TRBV5-1 combines with J gene TRBJ1-1; 8 nucleotides match TRBD1. This CDR3 region has 18 residues. The V gene's germline CDR1 is SGHRS and CDR2 YFSETQ. V gave up 0 bases and J gave up 0 bases; unmatched junction bases: 10. The CDR3 spells CASSLGQGALRLNTEAFF. The CDR3 DNA sequence: TGCGCCAGCAGCTTGGGGCAGGGGGCCCTTAGATTGAACACTGAAGCTTTCTTT.

This clone was seen only a few times. CDR3 DNA: TGTGCCAGCAACCTGGGATTACTAGCGGGAGTTGAGACCCAGTACTTC. This encodes CASNLGLLAGVETQYF. The V call is TRBV5-4, the J call TRBJ2-5; TRBD2 aligns across 11 bases. This CDR3 spans 16 amino acids. V lost 6 bases to trimming and J lost 5 bases; unmatched junction nucleotides: 12. Germline CDR1 is SGHNT and CDR2 is YYREEE (reference sequence).

As regards this clone: In the same sample, other DNA sequences code for this CDR3. The chain couples TRBV7-2 to TRBJ1-5, with 8 bases identical to TRBD1. Unmatched junction bases numbered 3, after V lost 4 bases and J lost 1 base. This CDR3 contains 15 residues. The germline CDR1 and CDR2 sequences are SGHTA and FQGNSA. The DNA of the CDR3 is TGTGCCAGCAGCTCAAGACAGGGGAGCAATCAGCCCCAGCATTTT. Protein product: CASSSRQGSNQPQHF.

The chain has TRBV19 and TRBJ1-2; the match to TRBD1 covers 7 bases. The CDR3 extends over 14 amino acids. CDR1 and CDR2 from the germline V gene are LNHDA and SQIVND (reference sequence). V was pared by 6 bases and J by 5 bases, with 9 bases of the junction left unmatched. CDR3 sequence (DNA): TGTGCCAGTAGGGCAGGGGGAGTAGGTTATGGCTACACCTTC. This encodes CASRAGGVGYGYTF.

V and J are TRBV10-3 and TRBJ1-2; TRBD1 matches at 7 bases. The V gene's germline CDR1 is ENHRY and CDR2 SYGVKD. J gave up 2 bases and V 0 bases, and 0 bases lay outside the gene matches. This CDR3 comprises 14 residues. The CDR3 bases are TGTGCCATCAGTGAGTCAGGGGGCAACTATGGCTACACCTTC. Its protein is CAISESGGNYGYTF.

This clone was counted only a few times. This CDR3 is also generated by other DNA sequences in the sample. The rearrangement links TRBV7-2 to TRBJ2-7, with 8 bases matching TRBD2. Germline-derived CDR1 and CDR2 are SGHTA and FQGNSA. CDR3 length: 14 amino acids. J was trimmed by 2 bases and V by 3 bases; bases with no gene match: 3. The CDR3 is CASSFPGGTYEQYF. CDR3 DNA sequence: TGTGCCAGCAGCTTCCCGGGGGGGACCTACGAGCAGTACTTC.